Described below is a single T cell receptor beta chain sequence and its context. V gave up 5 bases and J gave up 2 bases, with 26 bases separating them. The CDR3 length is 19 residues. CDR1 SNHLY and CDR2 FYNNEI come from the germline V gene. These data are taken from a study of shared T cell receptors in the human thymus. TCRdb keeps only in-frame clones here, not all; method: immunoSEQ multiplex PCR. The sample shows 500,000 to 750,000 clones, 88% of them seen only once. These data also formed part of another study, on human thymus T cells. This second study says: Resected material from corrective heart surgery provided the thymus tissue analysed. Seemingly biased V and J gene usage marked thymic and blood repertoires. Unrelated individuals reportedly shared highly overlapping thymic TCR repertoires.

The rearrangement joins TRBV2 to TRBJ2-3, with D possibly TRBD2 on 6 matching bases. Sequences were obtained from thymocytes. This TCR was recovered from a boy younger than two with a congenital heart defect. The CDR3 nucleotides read TGTGCCAGCAGTAAGGCACTTAGCGGAGGCCCCCCGAACACAGATACGCAGTATTTT. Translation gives CASSKALSGGPPNTDTQYF.